This T cell receptor beta chain was recovered during a study of T cell responses to AZD1222 COVID-19 vaccine. Background on the study: The study pooled second doses at about 4 or about 12 weeks.

Per the germline V gene, CDR1 is SGHAT and CDR2 is FQDESV (reference sequence). This CDR3 spans 16 amino acids. Trimming took 0 bases from V and 0 from J, leaving 11 bases between them. Repertoires were generated with immunoSEQ multiplex PCR, while TCRdb's copy carries only in-frame clones and drops some. This table holds about 60,000 clones, 65% to 90% found once. This sample comprised peripheral blood, obtained on day 0 of AZD1222 vaccination. The chain is built from TRBV11-1 and TRBJ1-2; possible D gene TRBD1, 6 bases. The TCR was taken from an adult in good health. The CDR3 nucleotides are TGTGCCAGCAGCTTAGCAAGCCCAGGGGCTAACTATGGCTACACCTTC. Protein sequence: CASSLASPGANYGYTF.